The 19 T cell receptor beta chains below come from one sample, sequenced in a study of radiotherapy plus CTLA-4 blockade in lung cancer (dated by TCRdb to between 2017 and 2018). Library preparation employed the immunoSEQ multiplex PCR assay. TCRdb limited this immuneACCESS table to in-frame rearrangements with V and J called. A share of clones is missing; checked studies link under half to unresolved V genes, and the rest is unexplained. The sample data list about 45,000 clones, and around 77% of these were observed just once. The top ten constitute 8.3% of the sample. The sample in question was peripheral blood, obtained from a patient treated with radiotherapy plus ipilimumab. The receptor set was obtained from a human donor with non-small cell lung cancer who had stable disease on radiotherapy plus ipilimumab.

This chain joins TRBV12-5 and TRBJ2-1; the match to TRBD2 covers 13 bases. This CDR3 comprises 16 residues. The germline V gene encodes CDR1 LGHNT and CDR2 FRNRAP. J was trimmed by 7 bases and V by 7 bases; bases with no gene match: 10. The CDR3 DNA reads as TGTGCTAGTGCCCCACTAGCGGGGGGGCCTAAAAATGAGCAGTTCTTC. This translates into CASAPLAGGPKNEQFF.

This chain links TRBV28 with TRBJ1-2; D is unresolved. Per the germline V gene, CDR1 is MDHEN and CDR2 is SYDVKM. The CDR3 has 14 residues. V lost 2 bases, J lost 0 bases, and 7 bases lay in between. CDR3 loop: CASSLRAANYGYTF. The DNA of the CDR3 is TGTGCCAGCAGTTTAAGGGCAGCTAACTATGGCTACACCTTC.

The V gene is TRBV5-1, the J gene TRBJ1-5, with D maybe TRBD1 (6 bases). The CDR3 is 16 residues long. Germline-derived CDR1 and CDR2 are SGHRS and YFSETQ. V was clipped by 0 bases and J by 2 bases, with 12 bases between them. The CDR3 loop is CASSLDETGRNQPQHF. The CDR3 bases are TGCGCCAGCAGCTTGGACGAGACAGGCCGCAATCAGCCCCAGCATTTT.

This chain joins TRBV5-1 and TRBJ1-1, with TRBD1 matching over 10 bases. The CDR3 consists of 15 residues. Germline V gene sequence: CDR1 SGHRS, CDR2 YFSETQ. J was trimmed by 4 bases and V by 5 bases; bases with no gene match: 8. CDR3 sequence reads: CASSSTGTGATEAFF. In DNA form, the CDR3 reads TGCGCCAGCAGTTCCACCGGGACAGGGGCCACTGAAGCTTTCTTT.

This clone was seen more than once but under ten times. This chain uses TRBV29-1 with TRBJ1-2, with 9 bases fitting TRBD1. The ends lost 5 bases at V and 3 bases at J; junction bases unmatched: 4. The CDR3 is 13 residues long. CDR1 is SQVTM, CDR2 ANQGSEA, per germline. The chain's CDR3 is CSVPTGGDYGYTF. The CDR3 coding sequence is TGCAGCGTTCCGACAGGGGGAGACTATGGCTACACCTTC.

The rearrangement joins TRBV30 to TRBJ1-3; unclear D gene. The V end was cut by 1 base, the J end by 0 bases, with 4 bases between. Germline V gene sequence: CDR1 GTSNPN, CDR2 SVGIG (reference sequence). The CDR3 sequence is 13 residues long. The CDR3 DNA sequence: TGTGCCTGGAGTGGCAGCTCTGGAAACACCATATATTTT. The encoded protein is CAWSGSSGNTIYF. Full variable domain (missing parts from reference TRBV30 and TRBJ1-3): SQTIHQWPATLVQPVGSPLSLECTVEGTSNPNLYWYRQAAGRGLQLLFYSVGIGQISSEVPQNLSASRPQDRQFILSSKKLLLSDSGFYLCAWSGSSGNTIYFGEGSWLTVV.

This chain joins TRBV30 and TRBJ1-1; D remains ambiguous. CDR1 and CDR2 (germline): GTSNPN, SVGIG (reference sequence). The CDR3 spans 13 residues. Trimming took 3 bases from V and 0 from J, leaving 8 bases between them. The chain's CDR3 is CAWRRAMNTEAFF. The CDR3 nucleotides are TGTGCCTGGAGGCGGGCGATGAACACTGAAGCTTTCTTT. Full variable domain (rest looked up from reference TRBV30 and TRBJ1-1): SQTIHQWPATLVQPVGSPLSLECTVEGTSNPNLYWYRQAAGRGLQLLFYSVGIGQISSEVPQNLSASRPQDRQFILSSKKLLLSDSGFYLCAWRRAMNTEAFFGQGTRLTVV.

The chain is built from TRBV4-3 and TRBJ2-3; D remains unclear. V was shortened by 2 bases and J by 3 bases, with 15 bases between the two germline ends. CDR3 length: 16 residues. Germline CDR1 and CDR2: LGHNA and YSLEER. The chain's CDR3 is CASSQQRAKGTDTQYF. The CDR3 bases are TGCGCCAGCAGCCAACAAAGAGCAAAAGGGACAGATACGCAGTATTTT.

This clone was found a few times. This chain uses TRBV30 with TRBJ2-7, with 8 bases that match TRBD2. The germline V gene has CDR1 GTSNPN and CDR2 SVGIG (reference sequence). This CDR3 comprises 12 residues. The CDR3 nucleotides read TGTGCGCACCGGGGGGGGAGCTTCGAGCAGTACTTC. Amino acids: CAHRGGSFEQYF.

V is TRBV9 and J is TRBJ1-2, with 7 bases aligning to TRBD1. CDR1 SGDLS and CDR2 YYNGEE come from the germline V gene. The CDR3 totals 15 residues. V lost 0 bases and J lost 4; bases outside the gene matches: 6. Written as DNA, the CDR3 is TGTGCCAGCAGCGTAGGACAGGGAAGGGGCTATGGCTACACCTTC. It is translated as CASSVGQGRGYGYTF. Complete variable domain (other parts from reference TRBV9 and TRBJ1-2): DSGVTQTPKHLITATGQRVTLRCSPRSGDLSVYWYQQSLDQGLQFLIQYYNGEERAKGNILERFSAQQFPDLHSELNLSSLELGDSALYFCASSVGQGRGYGYTFGSGTRLTVV.

The chain couples TRBV28 to TRBJ1-5; possible D gene TRBD1, 5 bases. CDR3 size: 12 residues. The V end lost 5 bases, the J end lost 5 bases, and 7 bases lay between the germline ends. Germline V gene lookup returns CDR1 MDHEN and CDR2 SYDVKM. DNA for the CDR3: TGTGCCAGCAGTCCCAGGGATCAGCCCCAGCATTTT. It specifies CASSPRDQPQHF.

V usage is TRBV4-1 and J usage is TRBJ1-1, with TRBD1 as a possible D gene (5 bases). Germline V gene data show CDR1 as MGHRA and CDR2 as YSYEKL. Trimming cost V 4 bases and J 3 bases, with 6 bases left between them. This CDR3 comprises 12 residues. Written as DNA, the CDR3 is TGCGCCAGCAGCCTAGGGGACACTGAAGCTTTCTTT. It translates to CASSLGDTEAFF.

V gene TRBV18 combines with J gene TRBJ2-3, with D perhaps TRBD2 (5 bases). This CDR3 spans 13 amino acids. V shed 5 bases and J shed 3 bases, with 9 bases lying between them. CDR1 is KGHSH and CDR2 is LQKENI in the germline V gene. Here the CDR3 reads CASSKGETDTQYF. The CDR3 DNA sequence: TGTGCCAGCTCAAAGGGAGAGACAGATACGCAGTATTTT.

This clone was detected once. The chain has TRBV12-5 and TRBJ1-2, with D perhaps matching TRBD1 (5 bases). The V end was cut by 1 base, the J end by 0 bases, with 12 bases between. CDR3 length: 16 amino acids. Germline CDR1 reads LGHNT; CDR2 reads FRNRAP. The CDR3 DNA reads TGTGCTAGTGGTTTGGGGCAGGGACGGACTAACTATGGCTACACCTTC. It is translated as CASGLGQGRTNYGYTF.

The chain couples TRBV30 to TRBJ2-5; D may be TRBD1 or TRBD2 (7 bases each). Trimming left V 4 bases short and J 2 bases short, with 20 bases between. The CDR3 contains 16 residues. Germline loops: CDR1 GTSNPN, CDR2 SVGIG (reference sequence). This CDR3 is CAWKRGRSGAQETQYF. Written as DNA, the CDR3 is TGTGCCTGGAAGAGGGGGCGGAGCGGGGCACAAGAGACCCAGTACTTC.

This clone has just one count. The chain combines TRBV9 with TRBJ2-4; 8 nucleotides agree with TRBD1. This CDR3 contains 16 residues. Germline CDR1 and CDR2: SGDLS and YYNGEE. The V gene end was trimmed by 2 bases and the J gene end by 0 bases; junction bases not matched to a gene: 4. The CDR3 region has the DNA TGTGCCAGCAGCGTGGGACAGGCTGAAGCCAAAAACATTCAGTACTTC. Translating gives CASSVGQAEAKNIQYF. The whole variable domain, filled in from reference TRBV9 and TRBJ2-4, reads DSGVTQTPKHLITATGQRVTLRCSPRSGDLSVYWYQQSLDQGLQFLIQYYNGEERAKGNILERFSAQQFPDLHSELNLSSLELGDSALYFCASSVGQAEAKNIQYFGAGTRLSVL.

This chain connects TRBV6-6 to TRBJ1-1, with TRBD1 matching 7 bases. Germline V gene lookup returns CDR1 MNHNY and CDR2 SVGAGI (reference sequence). With V trimmed by 7 bases and J by 0 bases, 11 bases remained unmatched. There are 16 residues in the CDR3. Here the CDR3 DNA reads TGTGCCAGCACCCTCCAGGGGGGATCGTTGAACACTGAAGCTTTCTTT. It specifies CASTLQGGSLNTEAFF.

This clone was seen a few times. V usage is TRBV23-1 and J usage is TRBJ2-7, with D perhaps assigned TRBD1 or TRBD2 (5 bases each). Being an ORF, TRBV23-1 has a function that is uncertain. This CDR3 spans 12 amino acids. V was clipped by 4 bases and J by 3 bases, with 7 bases between them. Here the CDR3 DNA reads TGCGCCAGCAGTCGAGGGGACTACGAGCAGTACGTC. Protein product: CASSRGDYEQYV.

This rearrangement joins TRBV5-6 to TRBJ2-7; 7 bases match TRBD2. The CDR3 covers 14 residues. J lost 2 bases, V lost 6 bases, and 8 bases had no gene match. CDR1 and CDR2 (germline): SGHDT, YYEEEE. CDR3 in amino acids: CASTPAGVAYEQYV. CDR3 DNA: TGTGCCAGCACTCCGGCGGGGGTAGCCTACGAGCAGTACGTC.